The rows below give T cell receptor beta chains drawn from one sample of a study of neurological immune-mediated disorders. TCRdb recomputed calls from the 5' RACE reads with MiXCR, one row per CDR3 protein. The sample lists more than 50,000 distinct CDR3 sequences, about an eighth occurring once. Sequenced sample: PBMCs. These TCRs come from a man in his sixties in good health. Both conserved end residues are part of each CDR3. The D gene is left open where the match is weak. Clone size is shown for a subset of rows, as once, few, many or a class of expanded clone.

J gene	V gene	clone size	D gene	CDR3 DNA	CDR3 protein
TRBJ2-7	TRBV29-1	once	.	TGCAGCGTCATCGACTCGACTCGGTTTTACGAGCAGTACTTC	CSVIDSTRFYEQYF
TRBJ2-2	TRBV4-3	many	TRBD2	TGCGCCAGCAGCCACGCGCGGGGGGGCCAGAACGGGGAGCTGTTTTTT	CASSHARGGQNGELFF
TRBJ1-1	TRBV20-1	many	TRBD1	TGCAGTGCCGACTACCCAGGCAGGGGGCACACTGAAGCTTTCTTT	CSADYPGRGHTEAFF
TRBJ1-2	TRBV20-1	many	.	TGCAGTGCTATCCCGACAGCGCCGGATGGCTACACCTTC	CSAIPTAPDGYTF
TRBJ2-1	TRBV19	few	TRBD1	TGTGCCACACAAGGACAGGGGGCATCCAATGAGCAGTTCTTC	CATQGQGASNEQFF
TRBJ1-1	TRBV5-4	many	.	TGTGCCAGCAGCCGGGATCCCGTTCAGGGGAACACTGAAGCTTTCTTT	CASSRDPVQGNTEAFF
TRBJ1-3	TRBV25-1	many	TRBD1	TGTGCCAGCAGGGGACAGGTCGGGTCGGGAAACACCATATATTTT	CASRGQVGSGNTIYF
TRBJ1-1	TRBV6-5	many	.	TGTGCCAGCAGGGACGGTGCTCTCACTGAAGCTTTCTTT	CASRDGALTEAFF
TRBJ1-5	TRBV7-2	.	TRBD1	TGTGCCAGCAGCTTGGGGGGGACAGATAATCAGACCCAGCATTTT	CASSLGGTDNQTQHF
TRBJ2-3	TRBV5-1	many	TRBD2	TGCGCCAGCAGCCCTAGCGGGGGGGCTTTGGATACGCAGTATTTT	CASSPSGGALDTQYF
TRBJ2-2	TRBV6-2/TRBV6-3	many	.	TGTGCCAGCAGTTGGAGCGAGAACACCGGGGAGCTGTTTTTT	CASSWSENTGELFF
TRBJ1-1	TRBV10-3	many	.	TGTGCCACCACGGTACAGGAAAACACTGAAGCTTTCTTT	CATTVQENTEAFF
TRBJ1-1	TRBV18	.	.	TGTGCCAGCTCACCCCGACGGACTGAGAACACTGAAGCTTTCTTT	CASSPRRTENTEAFF
TRBJ2-1	TRBV5-1	once	TRBD2	TGCGCCAGCAGCTGTATAGCGGGGCTCCCTCGGGGGGGTGAGCAGTTCTTC	CASSCIAGLPRGGEQFF
TRBJ1-1	TRBV14	many	TRBD1	TGTGCCAGCAGCCCTCTGATGGGCAGGGGGATGAACACTGAAGCTTTCTTT	CASSPLMGRGMNTEAFF
TRBJ2-1	TRBV4-3	many	.	TGCGCCAGCAGCCAAGAGGGTAGGCAGCGTGAGCAGTTCTTC	CASSQEGRQREQFF
TRBJ2-5	TRBV3-1	many	.	TGTGCCAGCAGCCAAATGACCTCCCAAGAGACCCAGTACTTC	CASSQMTSQETQYF
TRBJ2-1	TRBV27	many	TRBD1	TGTGCCAGCAGGCCTGGGACAGACTCCTACAATGAGCAGTTCTTC	CASRPGTDSYNEQFF
TRBJ2-2	TRBV5-1	many	.	TGCGCCAGCAGCTTGTACGGGGACACCGGGGAGCTGTTTTTT	CASSLYGDTGELFF
TRBJ2-3	TRBV30	few	.	TGTGCCTGGAGTAAGGGTTCGTCGCGGAGCACAGATACGCAGTATTTT	CAWSKGSSRSTDTQYF
TRBJ1-6	TRBV6-2/TRBV6-3	.	.	TGTGCCAGCAGATTGGACAAGGGCGCGAATTCACCCCTCCACTTT	CASRLDKGANSPLHF
TRBJ1-1	TRBV10-1	few	TRBD1	TGCGCCAGCAGTGCACAGGGGACCACTGAAGCTTTCTTT	CASSAQGTTEAFF
TRBJ1-1	TRBV20-1	many	.	TGCAGTGCTAGCGTGGCAGGGACAACCATGAACACTGAAGCTTTCTTT	CSASVAGTTMNTEAFF
TRBJ2-2	TRBV11-2	many	.	TGTGCCAGCAGCCTCTGGGGCGGTACGAACACCGGGGAGCTGTTTTTT	CASSLWGGTNTGELFF
TRBJ2-7	TRBV7-9	many	.	TGTGCCAGCAGCTTTGACTACGAGCAGTACTTC	CASSFDYEQYF
TRBJ2-5	TRBV7-2	many	.	TGTGCCAGCAGCTTAGGACAGGCCCGCCAAGAGACCCAGTACTTC	CASSLGQARQETQYF
TRBJ1-1	TRBV5-1	many	.	TGCGCCAGCAGCTTGGAGGGGACGGGTGGCACTGAAGCTTTCTTT	CASSLEGTGGTEAFF
TRBJ2-7	TRBV2	.	.	TGTGCCAGCAGTGGGGGCCGGGGACTCGGGGAGCAGTACTTC	CASSGGRGLGEQYF
TRBJ1-1	TRBV6-5	many	.	TGTGCCAGCAGGGGGAGGGCGGGGAAGAACACTGAAGCTTTCTTT	CASRGRAGKNTEAFF
TRBJ1-4	TRBV6-6	few	.	TGTGCCAGCAGTTACTCCACCGGGGGAGCCCCCGGGCGGGAAAAACTGTTTTTT	CASSYSTGGAPGREKLFF
TRBJ1-5	TRBV20-1	many	.	TGCAGTGCTAGAGGACCGAACCGGAATCAGCCCCAGCATTTT	CSARGPNRNQPQHF
TRBJ2-1	TRBV5-5	many	.	TGTGCCAGCAGCTTGGTGACGGGTCCCCAGAATGAGCAGTTCTTC	CASSLVTGPQNEQFF
TRBJ2-7	TRBV3-1	many	.	TGTGCCAGCAGCCAAGACTGGGACGAGCAGTACTTC	CASSQDWDEQYF
TRBJ1-1	TRBV6-2/TRBV6-3	many	.	TGTGCCGGCCGGGACCACAATTCGAACACTGAAGCTTTCTTT	CAGRDHNSNTEAFF
TRBJ1-5	TRBV7-2	many	.	TGTGCCAGCAGCTTAGGAGAGGGGATGGGGCAGCCCCAGCATTTT	CASSLGEGMGQPQHF
TRBJ2-6	TRBV20-1	many	.	TGCAGTGCTAGAGATCTTGGGGCCAACGTCCTGACTTTC	CSARDLGANVLTF
TRBJ1-1	TRBV5-1	many	.	TGCGCCAGCACCCCTGGCCGGGGAAGGAGCACTGAAGCTTTCTTT	CASTPGRGRSTEAFF
TRBJ1-1	TRBV7-9	many	.	TGTGCCAGCAGCTTAGGCCCGTGGGGGGATTTCACTGAAGCTTTCTTT	CASSLGPWGDFTEAFF
TRBJ1-2	TRBV5-1	.	TRBD1	TGCGCCAGCAGCCGGGACAGGAGTATGGACTATGGCTACACCTTC	CASSRDRSMDYGYTF
TRBJ2-3	TRBV20-1	many	.	TGCAGTGCCAGGGGGAGGCTCGGAGATACGCAGTATTTT	CSARGRLGDTQYF
TRBJ1-3	TRBV4-3	many	.	TGCGCCAGCAGCCCGGCGGGAGAAAACACCATATATTTT	CASSPAGENTIYF
TRBJ1-1	TRBV7-9	many	.	TGTGCCAGCAGCGTCACCGACACTGAAGCTTTCTTT	CASSVTDTEAFF
TRBJ2-7	TRBV20-1	many	TRBD1	TGCAGTGCTAGCAGCTGGGGACGAGGGGGCGACGAGCAGTACTTC	CSASSWGRGGDEQYF
TRBJ1-1	TRBV20-1	many	.	TGCAGTGCTCGGGAGGGGTACACTGAAGCTTTCTTT	CSAREGYTEAFF
TRBJ2-1	TRBV6-6	many	.	TGTGCCAGCAGTTATAGGGAAGCTGAGCAGTTCTTC	CASSYREAEQFF
TRBJ2-3	TRBV5-5	.	.	TGTGCCAGCAGCTTGGAAGGGATGAGGAGCACAGATACGCAGTATTTT	CASSLEGMRSTDTQYF
TRBJ1-1	TRBV12-2	many	.	TGTGCAAGTCGCTATCAGGACAGGGCCTCCCTCAGGAACACTGAAGCTTTCTTT	CASRYQDRASLRNTEAFF
TRBJ2-3	TRBV7-2	many	.	TGTGCCAGCAGCCAGGGACACTCCACAGATACGCAGTATTTT	CASSQGHSTDTQYF